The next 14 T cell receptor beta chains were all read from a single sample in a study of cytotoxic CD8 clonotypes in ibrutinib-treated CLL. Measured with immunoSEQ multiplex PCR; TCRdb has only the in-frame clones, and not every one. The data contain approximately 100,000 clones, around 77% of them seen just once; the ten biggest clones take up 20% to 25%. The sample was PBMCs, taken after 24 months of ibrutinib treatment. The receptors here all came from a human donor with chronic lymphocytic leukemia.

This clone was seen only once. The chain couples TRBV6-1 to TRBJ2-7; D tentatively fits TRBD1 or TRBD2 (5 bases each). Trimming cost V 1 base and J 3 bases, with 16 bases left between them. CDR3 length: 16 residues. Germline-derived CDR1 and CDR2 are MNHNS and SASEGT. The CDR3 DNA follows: TGTGCCAGCAGTGAAGTAGGACGTGGGGGAGTCTACGAGCAGTACTTC. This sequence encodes CASSEVGRGGVYEQYF.

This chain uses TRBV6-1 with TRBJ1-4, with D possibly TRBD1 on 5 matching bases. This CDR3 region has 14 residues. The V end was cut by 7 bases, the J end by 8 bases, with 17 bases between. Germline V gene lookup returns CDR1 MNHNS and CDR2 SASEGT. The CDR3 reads CASNPGTQGEKLFF. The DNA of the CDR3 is TGTGCCAGCAACCCCGGGACTCAAGGGGAAAAACTGTTTTTT.

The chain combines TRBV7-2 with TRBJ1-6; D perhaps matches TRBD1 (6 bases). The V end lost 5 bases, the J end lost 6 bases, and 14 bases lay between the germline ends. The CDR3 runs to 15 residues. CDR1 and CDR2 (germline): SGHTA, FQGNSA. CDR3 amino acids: CASSIGQTTNSPLHF. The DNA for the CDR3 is TGTGCCAGCAGCATAGGACAGACTACTAATTCACCCCTCCACTTT.

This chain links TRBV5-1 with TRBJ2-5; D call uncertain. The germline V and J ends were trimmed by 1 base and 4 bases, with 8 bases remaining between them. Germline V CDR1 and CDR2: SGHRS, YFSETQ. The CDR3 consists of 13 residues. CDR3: CASSLKGPETQYF. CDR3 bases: TGCGCCAGCAGCTTGAAAGGGCCAGAGACCCAGTACTTC.

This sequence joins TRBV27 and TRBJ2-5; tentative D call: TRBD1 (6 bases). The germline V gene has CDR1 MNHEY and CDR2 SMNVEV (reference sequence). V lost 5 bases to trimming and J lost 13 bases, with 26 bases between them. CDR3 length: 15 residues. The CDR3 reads CASSARAGTPWPLYF. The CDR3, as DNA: TGTGCCAGCAGTGCCCGGGCCGGGACACCGTGGCCCCTGTACTTC.

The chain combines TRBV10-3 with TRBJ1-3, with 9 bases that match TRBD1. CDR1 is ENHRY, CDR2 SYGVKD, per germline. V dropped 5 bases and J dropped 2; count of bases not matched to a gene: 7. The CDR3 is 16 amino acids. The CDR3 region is CAISSGTGRTGNTIYF. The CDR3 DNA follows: TGTGCCATCAGTAGCGGGACAGGGAGAACTGGAAACACCATATATTTT.

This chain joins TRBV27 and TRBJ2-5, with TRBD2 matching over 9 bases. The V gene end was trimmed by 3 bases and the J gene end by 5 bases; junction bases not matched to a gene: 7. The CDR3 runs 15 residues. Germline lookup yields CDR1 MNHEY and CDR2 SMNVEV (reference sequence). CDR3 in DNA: TGTGCCAGCAGTTTCTTAGGGCTAGCGGGGGAGACCCAGTACTTC. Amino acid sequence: CASSFLGLAGETQYF.

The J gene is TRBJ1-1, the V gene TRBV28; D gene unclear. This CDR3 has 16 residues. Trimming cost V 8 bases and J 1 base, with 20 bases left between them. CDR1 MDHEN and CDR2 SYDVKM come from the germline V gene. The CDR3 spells CASPPSNGRQNTEAFF. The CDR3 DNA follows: TGTGCCAGCCCTCCTTCAAACGGACGGCAGAACACTGAAGCTTTCTTT.

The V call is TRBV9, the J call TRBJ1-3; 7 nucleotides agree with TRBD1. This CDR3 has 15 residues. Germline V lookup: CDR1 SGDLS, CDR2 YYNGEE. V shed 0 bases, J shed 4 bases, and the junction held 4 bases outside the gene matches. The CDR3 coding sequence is TGTGCCAGCAGCGTAGCGACAGGGTTGGGAAACACCATATATTTT. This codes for CASSVATGLGNTIYF.

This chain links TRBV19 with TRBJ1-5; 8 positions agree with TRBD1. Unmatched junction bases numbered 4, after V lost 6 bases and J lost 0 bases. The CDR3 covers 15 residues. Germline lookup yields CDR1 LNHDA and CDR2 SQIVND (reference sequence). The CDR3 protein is CASRDRVHSNQPQHF. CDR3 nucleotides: TGTGCCAGTAGGGACAGGGTCCATAGCAATCAGCCCCAGCATTTT. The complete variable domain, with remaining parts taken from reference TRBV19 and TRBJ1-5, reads DGGITQSPKYLFRKEGQNVTLSCEQNLNHDAMYWYRQDPGQGLRLIYYSQIVNDFQKGDIAEGYSVSREKKESFPLTVTSAQKNPTAFYLCASRDRVHSNQPQHFGDGTRLSIL.

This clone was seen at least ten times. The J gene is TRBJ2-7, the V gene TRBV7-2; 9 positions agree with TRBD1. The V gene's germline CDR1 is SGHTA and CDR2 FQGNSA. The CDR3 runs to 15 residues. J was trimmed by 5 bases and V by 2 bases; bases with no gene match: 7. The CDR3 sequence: CASSLRDRGYHEQYF. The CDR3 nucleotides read TGTGCCAGCAGCTTAAGAGACAGGGGGTACCACGAGCAGTACTTC.

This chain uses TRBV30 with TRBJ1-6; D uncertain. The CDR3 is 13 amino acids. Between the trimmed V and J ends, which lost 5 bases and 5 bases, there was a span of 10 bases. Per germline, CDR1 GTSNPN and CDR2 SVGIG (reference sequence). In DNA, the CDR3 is TGTGCCTGGGGCAGGCTGGATAATTCACCCCTCCACTTT. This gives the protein CAWGRLDNSPLHF.

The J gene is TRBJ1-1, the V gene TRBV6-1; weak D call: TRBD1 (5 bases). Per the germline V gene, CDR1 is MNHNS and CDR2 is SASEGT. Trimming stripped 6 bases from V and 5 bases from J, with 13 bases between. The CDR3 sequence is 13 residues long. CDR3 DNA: TGTGCCAGCAGAGAGGGGCCGGGGACTGAAGCTTTCTTT. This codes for CASREGPGTEAFF.

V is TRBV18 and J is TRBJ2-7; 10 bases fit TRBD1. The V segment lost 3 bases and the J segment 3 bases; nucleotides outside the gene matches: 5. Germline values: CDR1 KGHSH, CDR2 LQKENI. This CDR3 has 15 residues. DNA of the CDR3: TGTGCCAGCTCACCGCCGACAGGGGGCGGCTACGAGCAGTACTTC. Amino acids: CASSPPTGGGYEQYF.